The 2 T cell receptor beta chains reported below all come from one sample, sequenced in a study of CD8+CD57+ T cells in acquired aplastic anemia. Patients selected for sequencing had displayed CD8+CD57+ cell expansion by flow cytometry. Genomic DNA served as template for TCR beta VDJ and CDR3 profiling. TCRdb processed the reads anew with MiXCR; each CDR3 protein has one entry. The sample includes hundreds of thousands of distinct CDR3 sequences, about three fifths of them seen just once. Sample: sorted CD4+, CD8+, or CD8+CD57+ T cells (not recorded which) from PBMCs. The source of these receptors is a human donor with aplastic anemia.

The V call is TRBV24-1, the J call TRBJ2-7, with D unclear. This CDR3 has 13 amino acids. Germline lookup yields CDR1 KGHDR and CDR2 SFDVKD. The ends were cut back, 3 bases at V and 2 bases at J, with 7 bases in the middle. CDR3 sequence reads: CATSDTKTYEQYF. In DNA form, the CDR3 reads TGTGCCACCAGTGATACAAAGACCTACGAGCAGTACTTC.

Many counts were recorded for this clonotype. V is TRBV5-1 and J is TRBJ2-5, with 12 bases aligning to TRBD2. The CDR3 has 17 residues. CDR1 is SGHRS, CDR2 YFSETQ, per germline. V lost 3 bases and J lost 4; bases outside the gene matches: 10. CDR3 residues: CASSSFSSGGVGETQYF. CDR3 DNA sequence: TGCGCCAGCAGCTCATTCTCTAGCGGGGGGGTAGGAGAGACCCAGTACTTC.